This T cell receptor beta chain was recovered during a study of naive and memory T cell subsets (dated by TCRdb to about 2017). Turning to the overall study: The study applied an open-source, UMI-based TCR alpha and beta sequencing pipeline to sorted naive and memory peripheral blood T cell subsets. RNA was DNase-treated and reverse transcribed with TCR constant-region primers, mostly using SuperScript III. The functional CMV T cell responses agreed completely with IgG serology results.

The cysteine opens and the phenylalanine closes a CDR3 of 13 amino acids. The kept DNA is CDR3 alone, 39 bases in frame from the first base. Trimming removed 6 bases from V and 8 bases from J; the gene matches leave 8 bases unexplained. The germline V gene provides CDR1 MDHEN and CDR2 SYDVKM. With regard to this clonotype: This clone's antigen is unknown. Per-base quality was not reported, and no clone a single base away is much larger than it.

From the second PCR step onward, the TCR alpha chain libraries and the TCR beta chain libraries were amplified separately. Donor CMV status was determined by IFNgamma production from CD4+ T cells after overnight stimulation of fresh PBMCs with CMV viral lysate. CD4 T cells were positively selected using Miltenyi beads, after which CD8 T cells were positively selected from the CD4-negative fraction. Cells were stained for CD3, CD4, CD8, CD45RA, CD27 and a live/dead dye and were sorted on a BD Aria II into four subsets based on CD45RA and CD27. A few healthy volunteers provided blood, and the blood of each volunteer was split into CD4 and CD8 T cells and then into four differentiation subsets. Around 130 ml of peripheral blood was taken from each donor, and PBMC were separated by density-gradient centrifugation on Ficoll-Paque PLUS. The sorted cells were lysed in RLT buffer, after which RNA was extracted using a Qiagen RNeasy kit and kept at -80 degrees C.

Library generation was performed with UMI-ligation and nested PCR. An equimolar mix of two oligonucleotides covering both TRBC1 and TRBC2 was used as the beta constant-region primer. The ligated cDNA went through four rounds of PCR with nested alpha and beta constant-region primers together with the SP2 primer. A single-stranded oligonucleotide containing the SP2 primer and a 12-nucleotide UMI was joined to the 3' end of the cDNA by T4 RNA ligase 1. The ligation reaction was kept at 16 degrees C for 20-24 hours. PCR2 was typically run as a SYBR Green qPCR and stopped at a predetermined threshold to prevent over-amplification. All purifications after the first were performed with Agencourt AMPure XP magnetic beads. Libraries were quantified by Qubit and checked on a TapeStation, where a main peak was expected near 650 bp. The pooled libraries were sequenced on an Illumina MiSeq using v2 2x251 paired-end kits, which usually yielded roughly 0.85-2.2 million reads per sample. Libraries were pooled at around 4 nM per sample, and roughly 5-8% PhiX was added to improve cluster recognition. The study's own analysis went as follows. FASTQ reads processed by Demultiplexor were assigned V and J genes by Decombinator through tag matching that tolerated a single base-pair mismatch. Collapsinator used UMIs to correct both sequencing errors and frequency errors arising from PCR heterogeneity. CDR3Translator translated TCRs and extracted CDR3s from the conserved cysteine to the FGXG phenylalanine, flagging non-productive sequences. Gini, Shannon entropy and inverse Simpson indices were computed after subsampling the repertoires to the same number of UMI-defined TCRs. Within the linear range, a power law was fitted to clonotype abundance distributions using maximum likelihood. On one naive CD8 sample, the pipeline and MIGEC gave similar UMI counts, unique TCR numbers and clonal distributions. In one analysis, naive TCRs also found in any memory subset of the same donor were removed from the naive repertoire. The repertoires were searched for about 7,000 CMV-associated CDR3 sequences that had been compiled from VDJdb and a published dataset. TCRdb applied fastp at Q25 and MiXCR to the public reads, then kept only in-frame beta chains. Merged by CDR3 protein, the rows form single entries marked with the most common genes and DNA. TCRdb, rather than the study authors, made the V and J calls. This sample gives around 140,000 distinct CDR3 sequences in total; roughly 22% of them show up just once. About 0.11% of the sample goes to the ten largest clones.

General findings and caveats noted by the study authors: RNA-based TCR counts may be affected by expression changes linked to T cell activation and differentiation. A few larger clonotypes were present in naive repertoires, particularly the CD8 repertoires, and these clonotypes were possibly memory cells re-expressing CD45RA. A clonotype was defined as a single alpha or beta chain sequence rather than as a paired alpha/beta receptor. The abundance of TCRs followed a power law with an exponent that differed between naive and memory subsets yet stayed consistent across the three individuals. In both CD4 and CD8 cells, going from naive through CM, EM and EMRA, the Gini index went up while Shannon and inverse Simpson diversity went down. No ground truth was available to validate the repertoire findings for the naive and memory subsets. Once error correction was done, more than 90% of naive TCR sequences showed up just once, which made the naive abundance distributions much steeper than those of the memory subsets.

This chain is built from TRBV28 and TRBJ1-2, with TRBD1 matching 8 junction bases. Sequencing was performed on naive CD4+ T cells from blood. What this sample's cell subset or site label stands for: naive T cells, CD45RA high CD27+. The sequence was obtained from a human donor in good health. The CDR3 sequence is CASSDPQGVGYTF. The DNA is TGTGCCAGCAGCGATCCACAGGGGGTCGGCTACACCTTC.